These T cell receptor beta chains were read from a single sample in a study of T cells in Graves' hyperthyroidism and ophthalmopathy. TCRdb ran MiXCR on the multiplex PCR reads and lists one entry per CDR3 protein. The sample holds about 360,000 distinct CDR3 sequences, around a sixth seen once. Material for sequencing was blood. Every receptor here comes from a woman under 30 with Graves' hyperthyroidism that later progressed to Graves' ophthalmopathy. The CDR3 runs from the conserved cysteine through the conserved F or W. A D gene is named only where the DNA matches it firmly. A clone size is listed for some rows: how often the clone was seen (once, few, many), or a class if it is expanded.

many	11	.	TRBJ2-7	TRBV20-1	CSAEKAGRQYF	TGCAGTGCTGAGAAGGCGGGGAGGCAGTACTTC
many	14	.	TRBJ2-1	TRBV13	CASQKGGGNNEQFF	TGTGCCAGCCAAAAAGGGGGCGGGAACAATGAGCAGTTCTTC
few	14	TRBD2	TRBJ2-5	TRBV6-1	CASSYAGVIETQYF	TGTGCCAGCAGTTACGCGGGAGTCATAGAGACCCAGTACTTC
many	18	TRBD2	TRBJ2-2	TRBV7-2	CASSLGLTSGANTGELFF	TGTGCCAGCAGCTTAGGTTTGACTAGCGGGGCGAACACCGGGGAGCTGTTTTTT
many	12	TRBD1	TRBJ1-2	TRBV6-1	CASLDRGLGYTF	TGTGCCAGCCTCGACAGGGGGCTTGGCTACACCTTC
many	12	TRBD1	TRBJ2-7	TRBV30	CAWGGQNYEQYF	TGTGCCTGGGGGGGACAGAACTACGAGCAGTACTTC
few	15	.	TRBJ1-3	TRBV29-1	CSVSEGFSSGNTIYF	TGCAGCGTCTCTGAGGGTTTTAGCTCTGGAAACACCATATATTTT
many	16	.	TRBJ2-1	TRBV4-1	CASSQAGAGPYNEQFF	TGCGCCAGCAGCCAAGCGGGGGCGGGGCCCTACAATGAGCAGTTCTTC
many	12	.	TRBJ2-7	TRBV7-9	CASSPGMGEQYF	TGTGCCAGCAGCCCCGGGATGGGCGAGCAGTACTTC
many	15	TRBD2	TRBJ2-3	TRBV6-2/TRBV6-3	CASSSLAGGPYTQYF	TGTGCCAGCAGCTCTCTAGCGGGAGGGCCTTATACGCAGTATTTT
many	15	TRBD1	TRBJ2-3	TRBV18	CASSPGQEVWNTQYF	TGTGCCAGCTCACCGGGACAGGAGGTGTGGAATACGCAGTATTTT
few	18	TRBD1	TRBJ2-7	TRBV25-1	CANSEQGANSSVSYEQYF	TGTGCCAACAGTGAACAGGGGGCGAACTCATCCGTGTCCTACGAGCAGTACTTC
.	15	.	TRBJ1-5	TRBV15	CATSRTGRSNQPQHF	TGTGCCACCAGCCGAACAGGGCGTAGCAATCAGCCCCAGCATTTT
.	16	TRBD2	TRBJ2-7	TRBV4-3	CTSSQSRDYRPSEQYF	TGCACCAGCAGCCAATCCCGGGACTACCGTCCTTCCGAGCAGTACTTC
few	13	.	TRBJ2-2	TRBV18	CASSWGNTGELFF	TGTGCCAGCTCATGGGGAAACACCGGGGAGCTGTTTTTT
few	20	.	TRBJ2-1	TRBV28	CASTPRGGRWVGTTYNEQFF	TGTGCCAGCACCCCAAGGGGGGGGCGTTGGGTGGGAACCACGTACAATGAGCAGTTCTTC
many	18	TRBD2	TRBJ2-1	TRBV20-1	CSATLNLGLAGSYNEQFF	TGCAGTGCTACACTCAATCTTGGACTAGCTGGCTCCTACAATGAGCAGTTCTTC
.	16	.	TRBJ2-7	TRBV20-1	CSATLGEGSTPYEQYF	TGCAGTGCTACCCTGGGTGAGGGATCAACCCCCTACGAGCAGTACTTC
many	19	TRBD1	TRBJ1-4	TRBV6-2/TRBV6-3	CASSYSITEGQAGREKLFF	TGTGCCAGCAGTTACTCGATCACCGAGGGACAGGCAGGGCGTGAAAAACTGTTTTTT
many	18	TRBD2	TRBJ2-7	TRBV3-1	CASSPRGSGNLGGYEQYF	TGTGCCAGCAGCCCTCGTGGTAGCGGGAATTTAGGTGGGTACGAGCAGTACTTC
many	16	TRBD2	TRBJ2-2	TRBV29-1	CSVETAAGANTGELFF	TGCAGCGTTGAAACGGCAGCGGGGGCGAACACCGGGGAGCTGTTTTTT
many	16	.	TRBJ2-3	TRBV2	CASSEANHREADTQYF	TGTGCCAGCAGTGAAGCCAATCACAGGGAGGCAGATACGCAGTATTTT
many	17	TRBD1	TRBJ2-2	TRBV6-6	CASSYSRWDRRTGELFF	TGTGCCAGCAGTTACTCCCGGTGGGACAGAAGAACCGGGGAGCTGTTTTTT
few	16	.	TRBJ2-7	TRBV28	CASSFQTAGLPYEQYF	TGTGCCAGCAGTTTCCAGACGGCGGGGTTGCCCTACGAGCAGTACTTC
many	15	TRBD1	TRBJ1-2	TRBV12-3/TRBV12-4	CASSSSLDRDYGYTF	TGTGCCAGCAGTTCTAGCCTAGACAGGGACTATGGCTACACCTTC
.	11	.	TRBJ2-7	TRBV29-1	CSVASTYEQYF	TGCAGCGTTGCCAGCACTTACGAGCAGTACTTC
.	15	TRBD1	TRBJ1-5	TRBV20-1	CSARDGRGESQPQHF	TGCAGTGCTAGAGACGGCAGGGGGGAGAGTCAGCCCCAGCATTTT
few	15	.	TRBJ1-4	TRBV7-8	CASSSLLQGGEKLFF	TGTGCCAGCAGCTCCCTTCTTCAGGGAGGAGAAAAACTGTTTTTT
.	17	.	TRBJ2-2	TRBV27	CASNLHPPDTRAGELFF	TGTGCCAGCAATTTGCACCCCCCAGACACCAGGGCCGGGGAGCTGTTTTTT
many	14	TRBD1	TRBJ2-7	TRBV20-1	CSARKDRGVYEQYF	TGCAGTGCTAGAAAGGACAGGGGCGTTTACGAGCAGTACTTC
many	11	.	TRBJ2-5	TRBV29-1	CSVAPTETQYF	TGCAGCGTTGCACCAACCGAGACCCAGTACTTC
many	16	TRBD1	TRBJ2-3	TRBV20-1	CSARAPRDRGADTQYF	TGCAGTGCTAGGGCGCCCAGGGACAGGGGCGCAGATACGCAGTATTTT
many	13	.	TRBJ2-5	TRBV3-1	CASSHPGEETQYF	TGTGCCAGCAGCCATCCGGGGGAAGAGACCCAGTACTTC
few	14	.	TRBJ2-3	TRBV30	CAWSRDRSTDTQYF	TGTGCCTGGAGTCGGGACCGAAGCACAGATACGCAGTATTTT
.	14	TRBD2	TRBJ2-1	TRBV19	CASSLAVTGNEQFF	TGTGCCAGTAGTCTAGCGGTCACAGGCAATGAGCAGTTCTTC
few	16	.	TRBJ1-1	TRBV18	CASSPPGGGANTEAFF	TGTGCCAGCTCACCACCGGGCGGGGGTGCGAACACTGAAGCTTTCTTT
many	16	.	TRBJ1-1	TRBV6-6	CASSYSRGAWNTEAFF	TGTGCCAGCAGTTACTCGAGGGGGGCTTGGAACACTGAAGCTTTCTTT
.	16	.	TRBJ2-2	TRBV5-1	CASSPTDSANTGELFF	TGCGCCAGCAGCCCTACGGACTCGGCGAACACCGGGGAGCTGTTTTTT